This T cell receptor (beta chain) was found in a study of OX40 agonist ivuxolimab in advanced cancers. Across the whole study: The study treated patients with ivuxolimab, an agonistic anti-OX40 (CD134) antibody. The group had a mean age of around 60 years, ranged from about 20 to 79, and was 82.7% male. Study results and limitations: Dose levels from 0.1 to 3.0 mg/kg saw CD4+ and CD8+ blood T cells expand clonally by week 6. Mean expanded clone counts were higher in CD8+ than CD4+ T cells.

Worth noting for this clone: The antigen is undetermined.

The table came from immunoSEQ multiplex PCR; TCRdb's copy has only in-frame clones and leaves some out. The table shows tens of thousands of clones, with about nine tenths occurring only once. CDR1 is MDHEN, CDR2 SYDVKM, per germline. The V end was cut by 3 bases, the J end by 11 bases, with 19 bases between. This CDR3 region has 14 residues. The sample was CD4+ or CD8+ T cells sorted from blood, taken in a trial of the OX40 agonist ivuxolimab. The source of this sequence is an adult with an advanced solid tumor such as melanoma, head and neck, liver or kidney cancer. The rearrangement uses TRBV28 and TRBJ2-5, with D perhaps matching TRBD1 (6 bases). For the CDR3, the DNA is TGTGCCAGCAGTTTTATGTCGGACAGAAGTGGGCAGTACTTC. Translation gives CASSFMSDRSGQYF.